One sample yielded the 29 T cell receptor beta chains listed below, sequenced in a study of blood T cell repertoires in COVID-19. The method was immunoSEQ multiplex PCR; TCRdb's version includes in-frame clones alone and lacks a portion of them. The repertoire holds some 21,000 clones, with around 83% as singletons. Sequencing was carried out using peripheral blood. These receptors were obtained from a human donor with active COVID-19. The donor label of this sample is uncertain.

The chain employs TRBV6-5 and TRBJ2-5; 7 bases map to TRBD2. V was clipped by 7 bases and J by 3 bases; unmatched bases: 5. Per germline, CDR1 MNHEY and CDR2 SVGAGI. This CDR3 has 13 amino acids. The CDR3 DNA is TGTGCCAGCACCCGAGGGAGGGAAGAGACCCAGTACTTC. It codes for CASTRGREETQYF.

The chain links TRBV10-2 to TRBJ2-7, with 8 nucleotides matching TRBD1. V lost 6 bases, J lost 1 base, and 2 bases stayed unmatched. Germline loops: CDR1 WSHSY, CDR2 SAAADI. The CDR3 sequence is 13 residues long. CDR3 sequence reads: CASRDRASYEQYF. DNA for the CDR3: TGCGCCAGCAGGGACAGGGCTTCCTACGAGCAGTACTTC.

V is TRBV11-2 and J is TRBJ2-2; 7 positions match TRBD1. Trimming removed 5 bases from V and 5 bases from J; junction bases left unmatched: 11. Germline lookup yields CDR1 SGHAT and CDR2 FQNNGV. The CDR3 extends over 16 amino acids. The chain's CDR3 is CASSHTRGTRTGELFF. CDR3 DNA sequence: TGTGCCAGCAGCCACACCAGGGGGACGAGGACCGGGGAGCTGTTTTTT.

J is TRBJ1-2 and V is TRBV9; D remains unclear. Trimming took 2 bases from V and 2 from J, leaving 13 bases between them. The CDR3 sequence is 15 residues long. Germline V gives CDR1 SGDLS, CDR2 YYNGEE. CDR3 DNA sequence: TGTGCCAGCAGCGTTGCGGTTTCCTTAAACTATGGCTACACCTTC. It specifies CASSVAVSLNYGYTF.

The chain joins TRBV7-3 to TRBJ2-2, with a tentative D call TRBD2 (5 bases). V was pared by 4 bases and J by 7 bases, with 10 bases between. The CDR3 length is 13 residues. Germline V gives CDR1 SGHTA, CDR2 FQGTGA. The CDR3 reads CASSSPRGGELFF. The DNA for the CDR3 is TGTGCCAGCAGCTCTCCCCGGGGCGGGGAGCTGTTTTTT. Supplemented by reference TRBV7-3 and TRBJ2-2, the full variable domain reads GAGVSQTPSNKVTEKGKYVELRCDPISGHTALYWYRQSLGQGPEFLIYFQGTGAADDSGLPNDRFFAVRPEGSVSTLKIQRTERGDSAVYLCASSSPRGGELFFGEGSRLTVL.

This chain uses TRBV28 with TRBJ1-1; D possibly corresponds to TRBD1 (6 bases). The CDR3 is 13 amino acids. Trimming took 10 bases from V and 4 from J, leaving 16 bases between them. In germline, CDR1 is MDHEN, CDR2 SYDVKM. CDR3 loop: CATIRGGPTEAFF. The CDR3 nucleotides are TGTGCCACAATTAGGGGGGGGCCCACTGAAGCTTTCTTT.

This chain connects TRBV19 to TRBJ1-4, with D possibly being TRBD1 (6 bases). The CDR3 is 13 residues long. Germline CDR1 LNHDA, CDR2 SQIVND (reference sequence). Trimming took off 8 bases at V and 8 bases at J, with 15 bases between the two ends. CDR3 protein: CASGGGQLEKLFF. In DNA, the CDR3 is TGTGCCAGTGGGGGCGGACAGTTGGAAAAACTGTTTTTT.

V is TRBV5-1 and J is TRBJ2-7; D is perhaps TRBD2 (6 bases). The CDR3 has 16 residues. Trimming pared 4 bases from V and 1 base from J, leaving 18 bases between. Germline V gene data show CDR1 as SGHRS and CDR2 as YFSETQ. This chain's CDR3 is CASSPAPAGSSYEQYF. CDR3 in DNA: TGCGCCAGCAGCCCCGCCCCCGCGGGAAGTTCCTACGAGCAGTACTTC. The complete variable domain, with remaining parts taken from reference TRBV5-1 and TRBJ2-7, reads KAGVTQTPRYLIKTRGQQVTLSCSPISGHRSVSWYQQTPGQGLQFLFEYFSETQRNKGNFPGRFSGRQFSNSRSEMNVSTLELGDSALYLCASSPAPAGSSYEQYFGPGTRLTVT.

The V and J genes are TRBV3-1 (or the pseudogene TRBV3-2) and TRBJ2-1; the D is unclear. Germline V CDR1 and CDR2: LGHDT, YNNKEL (reference sequence). V lost 4 bases and J 8 bases, leaving 9 bases between the germline ends. CDR3 length: 12 residues. The CDR3 loop is CASSPERYEQFF. Here the CDR3 DNA reads TGTGCCAGCAGCCCCGAACGGTATGAGCAGTTCTTC.

The chain joins TRBV4-1 to TRBJ2-7; 9 bases are a match to TRBD1. The V gene's germline CDR1 is MGHRA and CDR2 YSYEKL. V was pared by 1 base and J by 2 bases, with 3 bases of the junction left unmatched. The CDR3 has 15 residues. Here the CDR3 reads CASSQAGTGTYEQYF. The CDR3 DNA reads as TGCGCCAGCAGCCAAGCCGGGACAGGGACCTACGAGCAGTACTTC.

This clone has a handful of counts. J is TRBJ2-7 and V is TRBV4-1; 10 nucleotides match TRBD1. The CDR3 consists of 15 residues. The germline CDR1 and CDR2 sequences are MGHRA and YSYEKL. V gave up 2 bases and J gave up 3 bases; unmatched junction bases: 4. In DNA, the CDR3 is TGCGCCAGCAGCCAACCAAGGGACAGGGGCTACGAGCAGTACTTC. It specifies CASSQPRDRGYEQYF.

V gene TRBV3-1 (or the pseudogene TRBV3-2) combines with J gene TRBJ1-1; 7 positions match TRBD1. V was clipped by 4 bases and J by 1 base; unmatched bases: 0. This CDR3 has 13 amino acids. Germline loops: CDR1 LGHDT, CDR2 YNNKEL (reference sequence). The CDR3 is CASSRQGNTEAFF. The CDR3 coding sequence is TGTGCCAGCAGCCGACAGGGGAACACTGAAGCTTTCTTT.

The genes are TRBV7-3 and TRBJ1-1, with D perhaps TRBD1 (5 bases). The V gene's germline CDR1 is SGHTA and CDR2 FQGTGA. The CDR3 extends over 13 amino acids. V was pared by 2 bases and J by 3 bases, with 7 bases between. The CDR3 loop is CASSLYRYTEAFF. CDR3 bases: TGTGCCAGCAGCTTATACAGGTACACTGAAGCTTTCTTT.

V and J are TRBV4-1 and TRBJ2-7; D possibly corresponds to TRBD1 (5 bases). This CDR3 is 17 amino acids long. Trimming cost V 3 bases and J 6 bases, with 24 bases left between them. Germline-derived CDR1 and CDR2 are MGHRA and YSYEKL. The CDR3 coding sequence is TGCGCCAGCAGCCATGCTCCCGGGCGTGCTAAGGGGATCGAGCAGTACTTC. This sequence encodes CASSHAPGRAKGIEQYF.

The chain recombines TRBV19 with TRBJ2-2, with D possibly TRBD1 on 6 matching bases. Germline assignment: CDR1 LNHDA and CDR2 SQIVND (reference sequence). The CDR3 is 15 residues long. V lost 3 bases to trimming and J lost 2 bases, with 10 bases between them. CDR3 protein: CASSMRTANTGELFF. The CDR3 DNA reads TGTGCCAGTAGTATGAGGACAGCCAACACCGGGGAGCTGTTTTTT.

The rearrangement links TRBV29-1 to TRBJ1-2, with a weak D call TRBD1 (6 bases). The CDR3 sequence is 12 residues long. Germline-derived CDR1 and CDR2 are SQVTM and ANQGSEA. Trimming cost V 0 bases and J 8 bases, with 10 bases left between them. The DNA for the CDR3 is TGCAGCGTTGAAGAACAGGGCTGGGGCTACACCTTC. Its protein is CSVEEQGWGYTF.

As regards this clone: The junction departs from the called germline gene at one end, perhaps through a read error. V and J are TRBV7-7 and TRBJ2-2, with 7 bases fitting TRBD2. Per the germline V gene, CDR1 is SSHAT and CDR2 is FNYEAQ (reference sequence). The CDR3 covers 14 residues. The CDR3 spells CASSLARGAGELFF. CDR3 coding DNA: TGTGCTAGCAGCTTAGCCCGGGGGGCCGGGGAGCTGTTTTTT. Full variable domain (outside the CDR3, taken from reference TRBV7-7 and TRBJ2-2): GAGVSQSPRYKVTKRGQDVTLRCDPISSHATLYWYQQALGQGPEFLTYFNYEAQPDKSGLPSDRFSAERPEGSISTLTIQRTEQRDSAMYRCASSLARGAGELFFGEGSRLTVL.

The V and J genes are TRBV7-2 and TRBJ2-1; 8 bases match TRBD2. Germline V CDR1 and CDR2: SGHTA, FQGNSA. The J segment lost 10 bases and the V segment lost 1 base, leaving 15 bases of the junction unmatched. The CDR3 totals 17 residues. CDR3 coding DNA: TGTGCCAGCAGCTTAGTTCGGGAGGGAGGGCCCTATAGGGAGCAGTTCTTC. It yields the protein CASSLVREGGPYREQFF.

V is TRBV20-1 and J is TRBJ2-7; no clear D gene. With 6 bases removed from V and 1 base from J, the gap between germline ends came to 7 bases. Per germline, CDR1 DFQATT and CDR2 SNEGSKA (reference sequence). The CDR3 contains 11 residues. The CDR3 reads CSARKSYEQYF. The DNA for the CDR3 is TGCAGTGCGCGGAAATCCTACGAGCAGTACTTC.

This chain uses TRBV6-1 with TRBJ1-2, with D possibly TRBD1 on 5 matching bases. Germline CDR1 reads MNHNS; CDR2 reads SASEGT. The CDR3 is 16 amino acids. Trimming took 1 base from V and 2 from J, leaving 14 bases between them. The CDR3 nucleotides are TGTGCCAGCAGTGAAGGTATTGGGGCGCCCAACTATGGCTACACCTTC. It yields the protein CASSEGIGAPNYGYTF.

This rearrangement joins TRBV28 to TRBJ2-4; TRBD2 aligns across 12 bases. Trimming cost V 5 bases and J 5 bases; bases outside gene matches: 13. This CDR3 has 18 amino acids. CDR1 and CDR2 (germline): MDHEN, SYDVKM. CDR3 region: CASSRGRRGLAGENIQYF. The CDR3 DNA reads as TGTGCCAGCAGTCGCGGACGGAGGGGACTAGCGGGTGAAAACATTCAGTACTTC. Based on the CDR3 plus reference TRBV28 and TRBJ2-4, the full variable domain is DVKVTQSSRYLVKRTGEKVFLECVQDMDHENMFWYRQDPGLGLRLIYFSYDVKMKEKGDIPEGYSVSREKKERFSLILESASTNQTSMYLCASSRGRRGLAGENIQYFGAGTRLSVL.

Worth noting for this clone: A junction boundary mismatches the germline segment, possibly from a read error. The CDR3 DNA is TGCAGTGCTAGTCCGGCATCAGGGTCACTCCTCCACTTT. Translating gives CSASPASGSLLHF. The chain employs TRBV20-1 and TRBJ1-6, with D maybe TRBD1 (5 bases). CDR3 length: 13 amino acids. CDR1 is DFQATT, CDR2 SNEGSKA, per germline (reference sequence).

CDR3 bases: TGTGCCAGCTCATCCGGGGGGCAATCTGGCTACACCTTC. Its translation is CASSSGGQSGYTF. The J gene is TRBJ1-2, the V gene TRBV18; D perhaps matches TRBD1 (6 bases). Trimming cost V 5 bases and J 7 bases, with 14 bases left between them. CDR1 and CDR2 (germline): KGHSH, LQKENI. There are 13 residues in the CDR3.

This chain links TRBV6-5 with TRBJ1-1; D unclear. The V end was cut by 4 bases, the J end by 4 bases, with 16 bases between. Germline CDR1 reads MNHEY; CDR2 reads SVGAGI. The length of the CDR3 is 15 residues. The CDR3 nucleotides read TGTGCCAGCAGTTTCCGCGAGAACAGTCTCACTGAAGCTTTCTTT. Amino acid sequence: CASSFRENSLTEAFF.

The V and J genes are TRBV21-1 and TRBJ2-7; the table gives TRBD1 as D, unverified against the DNA. TRBV21-1 is reported as a pseudogene. This CDR3 region has 16 residues. CDR3 nucleotide sequence: TGTGCCAGCAGCAAAGAGCGGGACAGGGGCTCCTACGAGCAGTACTTC. This encodes CASSKERDRGSYEQYF.

This clone was seen once. This rearrangement joins TRBV10-3 to TRBJ2-3, with a tentative D call TRBD1 (5 bases). In germline, CDR1 is ENHRY, CDR2 SYGVKD. V dropped 2 bases and J dropped 0 bases, with 9 bases sitting between them. CDR3 size: 15 residues. CDR3 residues: CAISEMTASTDTQYF. In DNA form, the CDR3 reads TGTGCCATCAGTGAGATGACAGCTAGCACAGATACGCAGTATTTT.

This chain links TRBV9 with TRBJ1-5, with TRBD1 matching 10 bases. V was pared by 3 bases and J by 5 bases, with 5 bases of the junction left unmatched. This CDR3 contains 15 residues. Germline V lookup: CDR1 SGDLS, CDR2 YYNGEE. This CDR3 is CASSGGGQGDQPQHF. CDR3 nucleotides: TGTGCCAGCAGCGGAGGAGGACAGGGGGATCAGCCCCAGCATTTT.

Here the CDR3 reads CASSLHGGAQTQYF. CDR3 DNA: TGTGCCAGCAGCTTGCATGGGGGGGCACAGACCCAGTACTTC. This sequence joins TRBV5-6 and TRBJ2-5; a possible D gene is TRBD2 (7 bases). From germline, CDR1 is SGHDT and CDR2 YYEEEE. The CDR3 totals 14 residues. Trimming pared 1 base from V and 6 bases from J, leaving 13 bases between.

V gene TRBV6-2 or TRBV6-3 combines with J gene TRBJ2-5; TRBD1 agrees at 7 bases. Germline CDR1 reads MNHEY; CDR2 reads SVGEGT. The CDR3 loop spans 13 amino acids. With V trimmed by 5 bases and J by 5 bases, 5 bases remained unmatched. The CDR3 region is CASSDRVGETQYF. Written as DNA, the CDR3 is TGTGCCAGCAGTGACAGGGTCGGGGAGACCCAGTACTTC.